The rows below give T cell receptor beta chains drawn from one sample of a study of blood T cell repertoires in COVID-19. TCRdb's table, derived via immunoSEQ multiplex PCR, lists solely in-frame clones and lacks some. The sample has some 250,000 clones; less than 90% are singletons. The source material was peripheral blood. The receptors stem from a man aged 55-75 years with acute or convalescent COVID-19. CDR3s include the opening cysteine and the closing phenylalanine or tryptophan. The D gene is left open where the match is weak. Rows may omit the clone size; those that give it use once, few, many or a size class.

CDR3 protein | CDR3 DNA | clone size | V gene | D gene | J gene
CASSPEVGLSDTQYF | TGTGCCAGCAGCCCCGAGGTGGGGCTTTCTGATACGCAGTATTTT | - | TRBV6-6 | - | TRBJ2-3
CASSLTSGQGYGYTF | TGTGCCAGCAGCTTAACGTCAGGGCAAGGTTATGGCTACACCTTC | once | TRBV7-3 | - | TRBJ1-2
CASSGLAANQETQYF | TGTGCCAGCAGTGGACTAGCGGCAAATCAAGAGACCCAGTACTTC | - | TRBV27 | TRBD2 | TRBJ2-5
CASSPGLVYEQYF | TGTGCCAGCAGCCCGGGACTAGTCTACGAGCAGTACTTC | once | TRBV11-2 | TRBD2 | TRBJ2-7
CASSLTAGGTEAFF | TGTGCCAGCAGCTTAACGGCAGGAGGGACTGAAGCTTTCTTT | - | TRBV7-9 | - | TRBJ1-1
CASSAKGQQSPLHF | TGTGCCAGCAGCGCCAAGGGACAGCAGTCACCCCTCCACTTT | - | TRBV11-2 | TRBD1 | TRBJ1-6
CASSPGTGLRYGYTF | TGTGCCAGTAGTCCCGGGACAGGGTTGAGATATGGCTACACCTTC | once | TRBV19 | TRBD1 | TRBJ1-2
CASSSDRVGYEQYF | TGTGCCAGCAGCTCCGACAGGGTTGGGTACGAGCAGTACTTC | - | TRBV13 | TRBD1 | TRBJ2-7
CASSALIGGNTEAFF | TGTGCCAGCAGCGCGTTAATCGGGGGGAACACTGAAGCTTTCTTT | - | TRBV11-3 | - | TRBJ1-1
CASSGRGTGKAEAFF | TGTGCCAGCAGTGGGCGGGGGACAGGAAAAGCTGAAGCTTTCTTT | - | TRBV28 | TRBD1 | TRBJ1-1
CASSLTGMNTEAFF | TGTGCCAGCAGCTTGACAGGCATGAACACTGAAGCTTTCTTT | - | TRBV5-4 | - | TRBJ1-1
CASILPGTGNGGANVLTF | TGTGCCAGCATCCTCCCCGGGACAGGGAATGGCGGGGCCAACGTCCTGACTTTC | once | TRBV7-8 | TRBD1 | TRBJ2-6
CASSQETSGIQETQYF | TGTGCCAGCAGCCAAGAAACTAGCGGGATTCAAGAGACCCAGTACTTC | - | TRBV4-2 | TRBD2 | TRBJ2-5
CASSELLAGVRRGTGEQYF | TGTGCCAGCAGTGAATTGTTGGCGGGAGTCCGAAGGGGCACCGGCGAGCAGTACTTC | - | TRBV6-1 | TRBD2 | TRBJ2-7
CASRRDTDYEQYF | TGTGCCAGCAGACGGGACACAGACTACGAGCAGTACTTC | - | TRBV6-6 | - | TRBJ2-7
CASSLRLAGEETQYF | TGCGCCAGCAGCTTGAGACTAGCGGGAGAAGAGACCCAGTACTTC | - | TRBV5-1 | TRBD2 | TRBJ2-5
CASRLRDSLSYEQYF | TGTGCCAGCAGATTGCGTGACAGCCTTTCCTACGAGCAGTACTTC | few | TRBV27 | - | TRBJ2-7
CASSSGGEGNQPQHF | TGTGCCAGCAGTTCAGGGGGCGAAGGCAATCAGCCCCAGCATTTT | few | TRBV6-5 | TRBD1 | TRBJ1-5
CASSPGTNTGELFF | TGTGCCAGCAGTCCCGGGACTAACACCGGGGAGCTGTTTTTT | - | TRBV6-2/TRBV6-3 | - | TRBJ2-2
CASSLGQGGGYTF | TGCGCCAGCAGCTTAGGACAGGGAGGTGGCTACACCTTC | once | TRBV5-1 | TRBD1 | TRBJ1-2
CASSKGLAGVNNEQFF | TGTGCCAGCAGCAAGGGACTAGCGGGAGTAAACAATGAGCAGTTCTTC | - | TRBV6-6 | TRBD2 | TRBJ2-1
CASRAMAGRVETQYF | TGTGCCAGCAGGGCCATGGCCGGCCGGGTAGAGACCCAGTACTTC | medium-sized | TRBV7-9 | - | TRBJ2-5
CASSLQGDRNSPLHF | TGTGCCAGCAGCTTGCAGGGGGACCGTAATTCACCCCTCCACTTT | - | TRBV7-9 | TRBD1 | TRBJ1-6
CASSFTGPGPHGYTF | TGTGCCAGCAGCTTCACAGGTCCAGGCCCTCATGGCTACACCTTC | - | TRBV5-4 | - | TRBJ1-2
CASSVGGRDLLRTDTQYF | TGTGCCAGCAGCGTAGGGGGGAGGGATCTTCTACGCACAGATACGCAGTATTTT | - | TRBV9 | TRBD2 | TRBJ2-3
CASSVAPSAEAFF | TGTGCCAGCAGCGTAGCCCCGAGCGCTGAAGCTTTCTTT | - | TRBV9 | - | TRBJ1-1
CATSRVTDRNQPQHF | TGTGCCACCAGCAGAGTTACAGACCGCAATCAGCCCCAGCATTTT | few | TRBV15 | - | TRBJ1-5
CASSKQLEKLFF | TGTGCCAGCAGCAAACAGTTGGAAAAACTGTTTTTT | - | TRBV3-1/TRBV3-2 | - | TRBJ1-4
CASSQDLSSYNEQFF | TGTGCCAGCAGCCAAGACTTAAGCTCCTACAATGAGCAGTTCTTC | - | TRBV27 | - | TRBJ2-1
CASSERLQDSSGNTIYF | TGTGCCAGCAGCGAACGTCTACAGGACAGCTCTGGAAACACCATATATTTT | - | TRBV9 | - | TRBJ1-3
CASSLDRVDEKLFF | TGCGCCAGCAGCCTGGACAGGGTGGACGAAAAACTGTTTTTT | - | TRBV4-3 | TRBD1 | TRBJ1-4
CASSPYRELVSQYF | TGTGCCAGCAGTCCTTACAGGGAATTGGTTTCGCAGTACTTC | - | TRBV28 | - | TRBJ2-7
CASSLASTGYTF | TGTGCCAGCAGCTTAGCCAGTACTGGCTACACCTTC | - | TRBV7-9 | - | TRBJ1-2
CASSPPGQAQSPLHF | TGTGCCAGCTCACCACCGGGACAGGCACAATCACCCCTCCACTTT | - | TRBV18 | TRBD1 | TRBJ1-6
CASERGNEQFF | TGTGCCAGTGAAAGGGGGAATGAGCAGTTCTTC | - | TRBV6-6 | - | TRBJ2-1
CATSDPYYRLAGFKDTQYF | TGTGCCACCAGTGATCCTTATTATCGACTAGCGGGATTCAAAGATACGCAGTATTTT | - | TRBV24-1 | TRBD2 | TRBJ2-3
CASSIDRASDQETQYF | TGTGCCAGTAGTATAGATCGCGCTAGCGATCAAGAGACCCAGTACTTC | - | TRBV19 | - | TRBJ2-5
CASSLAGTAVYEQYF | TGTGCCAGCAGCTTGGCCGGGACAGCTGTGTACGAGCAGTACTTC | - | TRBV5-5 | TRBD1 | TRBJ2-7
CASSQELTGGGEKLFF | TGTGCCAGCAGCCAGGAACTGACAGGGGGAGGCGAAAAACTGTTTTTT | - | TRBV3-1/TRBV3-2 | TRBD1 | TRBJ1-4
CASGKMDGTSEAFF | TGCGCCAGCGGGAAGATGGACGGGACATCAGAAGCTTTCTTT | once | TRBV10-2 | - | TRBJ1-1
CASSLRQLLYEQYF | TGTGCCAGCAGCCTTAGACAGCTCTTATACGAGCAGTACTTC | - | TRBV12-1 | - | TRBJ2-7
CASSFVGAPSTGELFF | TGTGCCAGCAGTTTCGTCGGCGCTCCTAGCACCGGGGAGCTGTTTTTT | - | TRBV28 | - | TRBJ2-2
CASSLRTGNTEAFF | TGTGCCAGCAGCCTGCGGACAGGGAACACTGAAGCTTTCTTT | - | TRBV14 | TRBD1 | TRBJ1-1
CASSVGGPDTEAFF | TGTGCCAGCAGCGTAGGGGGGCCGGACACTGAAGCTTTCTTT | once | TRBV9 | - | TRBJ1-1
CASTGGFLEAFF | TGTGCCAGCACCGGGGGGTTTTTGGAAGCTTTCTTT | - | TRBV25-1 | - | TRBJ1-1